Given below is one T cell receptor (beta chain) in context. The sample is drawn from a study of blood T cell repertoires in COVID-19. Across the whole study: Acute and convalescent COVID-19 samples came from the United States, Italy and Spain.

Assay: immunoSEQ multiplex PCR; the TCRdb copy retains only in-frame clones and omits some. The table has approximately 150,000 clones, 80% seen once. From germline, CDR1 is SGHVS and CDR2 FNYEAQ. V dropped 0 bases and J dropped 5 bases, with 13 bases sitting between them. This CDR3 spans 16 amino acids. This TCR was sampled from a man between 70 and 80 years old who had recovered from COVID-19. Sequenced sample: peripheral blood. This sequence joins TRBV7-6 and TRBJ2-2; TRBD2 is a possible D gene (7 bases). The CDR3 loop reads CASSLAWRGGTGELFF. CDR3 in DNA: TGTGCCAGCAGCTTAGCGTGGAGGGGGGGAACCGGGGAGCTGTTTTTT.